This TCR beta chain is drawn from a study of blood T cell repertoires in COVID-19. Study details: T cells, B-cell-depleted T cells, or PBMCs provided the cDNA or gDNA that served as material.

Per germline, CDR1 SGHDT and CDR2 YYEEEE. CDR3 size: 17 residues. Trimming cost V 0 bases and J 4 bases; bases outside gene matches: 11. Recruits, aged roughly 18 to 100 years, lived in 25 or so US areas. Cohorts were assigned according to the clinical history that participants reported. As originally analysed: It was from reference gene primer amplification that nucleated cell counts were estimated. Clones were read by immunoSEQ multiplex PCR, and TCRdb kept only the in-frame ones, dropping some. V, J and clone size are those of that table, while D and trimming were read from the DNA. Of 150,000 to 200,000 clones listed, around 76% are singletons.

This sequence joins TRBV5-6 and TRBJ2-5, with 8 bases that match TRBD2. This clonotype was sampled from a woman between 45 and 60 years old with acute COVID-19. Sequenced material: PBMCs or T cells enriched from blood (not recorded which). CDR3 nucleotide sequence: TGTGCCAGCAGCTTGGCCTTGGCGGGGGGCCCAAGAGAGACCCAGTACTTC. Its protein product is CASSLALAGGPRETQYF.